This is a list of T cell receptor beta chains from one sample in a study of CD8 T cell repertoires and HIV-1 epitope variants. Data came from immunoSEQ multiplex PCR; TCRdb stores just in-frame clones and leaves some out. The sample carries around 5,400 clones, 60% to 75% recorded once. Their recognized antigens are unknown. The material sequenced was cultured CD8+ T cells derived from PBMCs. The origin of the receptors is a male donor with HIV. Both conserved end residues are trimmed from each CDR3.

V	J	CDR3
TRBV19	TRBJ2-1	ASSTSAPYNEQF
TRBV6-6	TRBJ1-1	ASSYPGQGIYQAF
TRBV19	TRBJ1-2	ASSIQGNGYT
TRBV4-2	TRBJ2-7	ASSPKGRTGPSYEQY
TRBV4-3	TRBJ2-2	ASSQVYQPGELF
TRBV5-6	TRBJ2-7	ASSFRQGWEQY
TRBV14	TRBJ2-1	ASSPPANEQF
TRBV5-6	TRBJ2-7	ASSWGAGLEDYEQY
TRBV28	TRBJ1-3	ASSWRVISGNTIY
TRBV5-4	TRBJ2-7	ASSSQGRAYEQY
TRBV28	TRBJ2-7	ASSLDSPYNEQY
TRBV5-5	TRBJ2-1	ASSFGSYNEQF
TRBV6-6	TRBJ1-1	ASSYYVIMNTEAF
TRBV19	TRBJ1-1	ASSIGVNTEAF
TRBV14	TRBJ1-2	ASSQEVGNYGYT
TRBV13	TRBJ1-2	ASSQDPPDLDYGYT
TRBV29-1	TRBJ2-1	SVVRPSYNEQF
TRBV19	TRBJ1-4	ASSTYRDINEKLF
TRBV4-1	TRBJ2-1	ASSQGSSGAEEF
TRBV5-1	TRBJ1-1	ASSFGWENTEAF